The rows below give T cell receptor beta chains drawn from one sample of a study of response to subunit inactivated influenza vaccine. A single record per CDR3 protein comes from TCRdb applying MiXCR to the RT-PCR reads. This sample has a few hundred thousand distinct CDR3 sequences, with approximately 11% found just once. Sequenced here: PBMCs from blood, sampled about 6 weeks after vaccination. All receptors derive from a man between 50 and 59 years old who received an inactivated influenza vaccine. The CDR3 runs from the conserved cysteine through the conserved F or W. D genes are given only for firm matches. Where a row states a size, it is once, few, many or the class of an expanded clone; other rows omit it.

NA	TRBV15	TRBJ1-6	NA	TGTGCCACCAGCAGGGACAGCGGGAATTCACCCCTCCACTTT	CATSRDSGNSPLHF
few	TRBV4-3	TRBJ2-1	TRBD2	TGCGCCAGCAGCCAAGACTGGCTAGCGGCCTACAATGAGCAGTTCTTC	CASSQDWLAAYNEQFF
few	TRBV5-1	TRBJ2-7	NA	TGCGCCAGCAGCTTGATGCAGGGGTATGTCGGCGAGCAGTACTTC	CASSLMQGYVGEQYF
NA	TRBV4-1	TRBJ2-5	NA	TGCGCCAGCAGCCAGCGACCGTCTGGGTGGATCCAAGAGACCCAGTACTTC	CASSQRPSGWIQETQYF
NA	TRBV4-2	TRBJ2-3	TRBD2	TGTGCCAGCAGCCAAGAATTACTAGCGGGGGTGCCAGATACGCAGTATTTT	CASSQELLAGVPDTQYF
many	TRBV5-5	TRBJ2-3	NA	TGTGCCAGCAGAACTACAGGTAGCACAGATACGCAGTATTTT	CASRTTGSTDTQYF
many	TRBV12-3/TRBV12-4	TRBJ2-5	NA	TGTGCCAGCGGGACAAATCAAGAGACCCAGTACTTC	CASGTNQETQYF
NA	TRBV5-1	TRBJ2-2	TRBD2	TGCGCCAGCAGCCCAGGCCCCCCGCGGGAGGGCCCCGGGGAGCTGTTTTTT	CASSPGPPREGPGELFF
few	TRBV6-2/TRBV6-3	TRBJ1-2	TRBD1	TGTGCCAGCAGTTACGACAGGGACCATGGCTACACCTTC	CASSYDRDHGYTF
few	TRBV29-1	TRBJ2-1	NA	TGCAGCGTTGATGGGGCGGTCTCCTACAATGAGCAGTTCTTC	CSVDGAVSYNEQFF
NA	TRBV5-1	TRBJ1-5	NA	TGCGCCAGCAGCTTGGGGACAGCCCGCAATCAGCCCCAGCATTTT	CASSLGTARNQPQHF
many	TRBV9	TRBJ1-6	NA	TGTGCCAGCAGCGTAGACGGACAGTATAATTCACCCCTCCACTTT	CASSVDGQYNSPLHF
NA	TRBV5-1	TRBJ2-6	TRBD2	TGCGCCAGCAGCTTGACAGCGGGAGGGCCCTCTGGGGCCAACGTCCTGACTTTC	CASSLTAGGPSGANVLTF
NA	TRBV20-1	TRBJ2-7	TRBD1	TGTAGTGCTCCCTGGGCAGGGGGCTCCCTCTACGAGCAGTACTTC	CSAPWAGGSLYEQYF
NA	TRBV20-1	TRBJ2-5	TRBD2	TGCAGTGCCCTAGCGGGGGGGCGGGAAGAGACCCAGTACTTC	CSALAGGREETQYF
many	TRBV5-1	TRBJ1-2	TRBD1	TGCGCCAGCAGCAAGGGGACAGGGCCGGTAGACGGCTACACCTTC	CASSKGTGPVDGYTF
few	TRBV15	TRBJ2-7	NA	TGTGCCACCAGCAACCCGGCGAACCCCTACGAGCAGTACTTC	CATSNPANPYEQYF
many	TRBV9	TRBJ2-5	NA	TGTGCCAGCAGCGTAGGAGGGGAGTCCGGGAAGACCCAGTACTTC	CASSVGGESGKTQYF
few	TRBV20-1	TRBJ2-7	TRBD1	TGCAGTGCTTCCGGGACAGAGGGCGACGAGCAGTACTTC	CSASGTEGDEQYF
many	TRBV3-1	TRBJ1-1	NA	TGTGCCAGCAGCCAAGCCGGAAGAGAAGCTTTCTTT	CASSQAGREAFF
NA	TRBV3-1	TRBJ2-7	NA	TGTGCCAGCAGCCAAGGGCTAGTCGTCGAGCAGTACTTC	CASSQGLVVEQYF
NA	TRBV15	TRBJ2-3	TRBD2	TGTGCCACCAGCAAGTCTAGCGGGATAACAGATACGCAGTATTTT	CATSKSSGITDTQYF
NA	TRBV7-8	TRBJ1-2	NA	TGTGCCAGCAGCGTAGAAGACCCGGGCCTCCCCGATGGCTACACCTTC	CASSVEDPGLPDGYTF
few	TRBV5-1	TRBJ2-7	NA	TGCGCCAGCAGCTTGGCCGGGTCCTACCACGAGCAGTACTTC	CASSLAGSYHEQYF
many	TRBV5-1	TRBJ2-1	NA	TGCGCCAGCAGCTTGGGAGGTGTCCGCTCCTACAATGAGCAGTTCTTC	CASSLGGVRSYNEQFF
NA	TRBV7-2	TRBJ2-7	NA	TGTGCCAGCAGCCCCCAGGGGATTGGGAGGAGGTACGAGCAGTACTTC	CASSPQGIGRRYEQYF
many	TRBV20-1	TRBJ2-1	TRBD2	TGCAGTGCTGAGGGGACTAGCGGGAGCTCCTACAATGAGCAGTTCTTC	CSAEGTSGSSYNEQFF
NA	TRBV7-9	TRBJ2-7	NA	TGTGCCAGCAGCCCACTAAGGATAAAGTCCTACGAGCAGTACTTC	CASSPLRIKSYEQYF
few	TRBV4-1	TRBJ2-7	TRBD2	TGCGCCAGCAGCCAAGAGCCGGAGCGGGGGGCCTCCGAGCAGTACTTC	CASSQEPERGASEQYF
NA	TRBV9	TRBJ2-1	TRBD2	TGTGCCAGCAGCGTCCTACTAGCGGGGGGGATGAATGAGCAGTTCTTC	CASSVLLAGGMNEQFF
few	TRBV7-9	TRBJ2-3	NA	TGTGCCAGCAGCTTAGCGGTGGGAAGCACAGATACGCAGTATTTT	CASSLAVGSTDTQYF
few	TRBV5-1	TRBJ2-5	NA	TGCGCCAGCAGTATGGGGGGCGAGACCCAGTACTTC	CASSMGGETQYF
NA	TRBV7-6	TRBJ2-3	NA	TGTGCCAGCAGCTTAGAAATTGGAGGGGGTCGTCGCACAGATACGCAGTATTTT	CASSLEIGGGRRTDTQYF
many	TRBV20-1	TRBJ2-1	NA	TGCAGTGCTAGTTCCAGTGGACTGTCCAATGAGCAGTTCTTC	CSASSSGLSNEQFF
few	TRBV28	TRBJ2-3	NA	TGTGCCAGCAGTTTATCATTTACCGGGGGAGATACGCAGTATTTT	CASSLSFTGGDTQYF
NA	TRBV5-1	TRBJ1-2	TRBD1	TGCGCCAGCAGCTTGGGGGACAGTCGATTCACCTATGGCTACACCTTC	CASSLGDSRFTYGYTF
NA	TRBV5-1	TRBJ2-3	NA	TGCGCCAGCGGGCCGGTTTTGGCGGCCGATACGCAGTATTTT	CASGPVLAADTQYF
many	TRBV7-2	TRBJ1-4	NA	TGTGCCAGCAGCTTAGGCTTCGATGAAAAACTGTTTTTT	CASSLGFDEKLFF
NA	TRBV7-9	TRBJ2-1	NA	TGTGCCAGCAGCCCTTTGTTGGTTGGTGCCTACAATGAGCAGTTCTTC	CASSPLLVGAYNEQFF
NA	TRBV4-2	TRBJ2-2	TRBD1	TGTGCCAGCAGCCAAGATATAGGGGGCGGGACCGGGGAGCTGTTTTTT	CASSQDIGGGTGELFF
NA	TRBV20-1	TRBJ2-3	NA	TGCAGTGCTAGACGCATGGGGCTGGGAGATACGCAGTATTTT	CSARRMGLGDTQYF
many	TRBV12-3/TRBV12-4	TRBJ2-7	NA	TGTGCCAGCAGTGGGCGCTACGAGCAGTACTTC	CASSGRYEQYF
NA	TRBV10-3	TRBJ1-3	NA	TGTGCCATCAGTGAGGGGAGAACTGGAAACACCATATATTTT	CAISEGRTGNTIYF
NA	TRBV28	TRBJ1-1	NA	TGTGCCAGCAGTAAGGGGGGAAGGAACACTGAAGCTTTCTTT	CASSKGGRNTEAFF
many	TRBV7-9	TRBJ2-3	NA	TGTGCCAGCAGCTTAATGGCGGGGGCCACAGATACGCAGTATTTT	CASSLMAGATDTQYF
NA	TRBV9	TRBJ2-1	NA	TGTGCCAGCAGCCCTGGAGGGCCTTCCTACAATGAGCAGTTCTTC	CASSPGGPSYNEQFF
few	TRBV12-3/TRBV12-4	TRBJ2-7	NA	TGTGCCAGCAGTTCCCTAGGGGGAAAATACGAGCAGTACTTC	CASSSLGGKYEQYF
NA	TRBV6-1	TRBJ2-5	NA	TGTGCCAGCAGGCGCCAGAGGGGCATCACAGAGACCCAGTACTTC	CASRRQRGITETQYF
few	TRBV7-9	TRBJ2-5	NA	TGTGCCAGCAGACCTTTGGGACCGAAACAAGAGACCCAGTACTTC	CASRPLGPKQETQYF
NA	TRBV20-1	TRBJ2-7	NA	TGCAGTGCTAGAGACCGGGACTTCTCCTACGAGCAGTACTTC	CSARDRDFSYEQYF
few	TRBV7-8	TRBJ2-7	NA	TGTGCCAGCAGCGACCTAGCGTACCCCTACGAGCAGTACTTC	CASSDLAYPYEQYF
many	TRBV20-1	TRBJ2-3	NA	TGCAGTGCTAGAGGAGATACGCAGTATTTT	CSARGDTQYF
NA	TRBV5-5	TRBJ1-1	NA	TGTGCCAGCAGCGAATATGACACTGAAGCTTTCTTT	CASSEYDTEAFF
NA	TRBV2	TRBJ2-2	TRBD1	TGTGCCAGTGAAGCCGGGACAGGGCGCACCGGGGAGCTGTTTTTT	CASEAGTGRTGELFF
NA	TRBV29-1	TRBJ2-1	NA	TGCAGCTTCAAAGCCCCAGTTTTATCCTACAATGAGCAGTTCTTC	CSFKAPVLSYNEQFF
many	TRBV6-5	TRBJ2-2	TRBD1	TGTGCCAGCAGTTACTTGGGACAGGGGGCCGGGGAGCTGTTTTTT	CASSYLGQGAGELFF
NA	TRBV20-1	TRBJ1-4	NA	TGCATTGCTAGAGATCGGAGGGAGGGCAGTGAAAAACTGTTTTTT	CIARDRREGSEKLFF
few	TRBV6-2/TRBV6-3	TRBJ1-1	NA	TGTGCCAGCAGTTACCAGGGCGCGAACACTGAAGCTTTCTTT	CASSYQGANTEAFF
NA	TRBV11-2	TRBJ2-3	NA	TGTGCCAGCAGCTTAGAATGGGTGGGAGCTACAGATACGCAGTATTTT	CASSLEWVGATDTQYF